The 31 T cell receptor beta chains below all came from one sample that was sequenced in a study of T-cell memory formation after mild COVID-19. TCRdb redid the calling of the 5' RACE reads with MiXCR, one entry per CDR3 protein. This table holds about 410,000 distinct CDR3 sequences, 18% found once. The sequenced sample was PBMCs or a T cell subset sorted from them (not recorded which). Receptors were obtained from a man younger than 35 who had mild COVID-19 (a few samples of this study predate the infection). Cell type and time point are not known.

This chain joins TRBV4-2 and TRBJ2-3, with unresolved D. Germline values: CDR1 LGHNA, CDR2 YNFKEQ. The CDR3 loop spans 14 amino acids. V was shortened by 0 bases and J by 2 bases, with 6 bases between the two germline ends. The CDR3 region has the DNA TGTGCCAGCAGCCAAGATACCCCCACAGATACGCAGTATTTT. Amino acid sequence: CASSQDTPTDTQYF.

The gene calls are TRBV5-4 and TRBJ1-1; TRBD1 aligns across 7 bases. The V gene end was trimmed by 0 bases and the J gene end by 0 bases; junction bases not matched to a gene: 8. Germline-derived CDR1 and CDR2 are SGHNT and YYREEE (reference sequence). This CDR3 has 17 residues. CDR3 sequence reads: CASSLGQGPPMNTEAFF. The CDR3 bases are TGTGCCAGCAGCTTGGGACAGGGTCCGCCGATGAACACTGAAGCTTTCTTT. Together with reference TRBV5-4 and TRBJ1-1, the CDR3 gives the full variable domain: ETGVTQSPTHLIKTRGQQVTLRCSSQSGHNTVSWYQQALGQGPQFIFQYYREEENGRGNFPPRFSGLQFPNYSSELNVNALELDDSALYLCASSLGQGPPMNTEAFFGQGTRLTVV.

This clonotype was counted between two and nine times. The chain recombines TRBV12-3 or TRBV12-4 with TRBJ1-4, with a tentative D call TRBD1 (5 bases). V lost 7 bases and J 3 bases, leaving 21 bases between the germline ends. The CDR3 sequence is 17 residues long. Written as DNA, the CDR3 is TGTGCCAGCACTTCCTCCGGGGGGATGTCAGCTAATGAAAAACTGTTTTTT. This codes for CASTSSGGMSANEKLFF.

The chain uses TRBV20-1 and TRBJ2-3; D is unclear. Germline V lookup: CDR1 DFQATT, CDR2 SNEGSKA (reference sequence). The CDR3 has 14 residues. Deletions cut 4 bases from V and 5 bases from J, with 16 bases between. CDR3 sequence: CSANPLERGDTQYF. The CDR3 DNA sequence: TGCAGTGCTAACCCCCTGGAAAGAGGAGATACGCAGTATTTT.

This chain connects TRBV6-5 to TRBJ1-2; maybe TRBD1 (5 bases). The CDR3 covers 17 residues. V shed 0 bases and J shed 8 bases, with 22 bases lying between them. Germline loops: CDR1 MNHEY, CDR2 SVGAGI. In DNA form, the CDR3 reads TGTGCCAGCAGTTACTCCTCCTATACAACAGGTCTCGACGGCTACACCTTC. This gives the protein CASSYSSYTTGLDGYTF.

The CDR3 nucleotides read TGCAGCGTCCACCTTAGCGGGTTCGTCACAGATACGCAGTATTTT. It is translated as CSVHLSGFVTDTQYF. The chain joins TRBV29-1 to TRBJ2-3; TRBD2 aligns across 7 bases. Germline CDR1 reads SQVTM; CDR2 reads ANQGSEA. This CDR3 contains 15 residues. J lost 2 bases, V lost 6 bases, and 11 bases had no gene match.

This clonotype was detected a few times. This chain connects TRBV9 to TRBJ2-1; 11 bases are a match to TRBD1. The germline V gene encodes CDR1 SGDLS and CDR2 YYNGEE. With 4 bases clipped from V and 9 bases from J, the junction kept 9 bases outside the gene matches. The CDR3 loop spans 15 amino acids. CDR3 amino acids: CASSTLGQGAVEQFF. The CDR3, as DNA: TGTGCCAGCAGCACCCTTGGACAGGGGGCGGTTGAGCAGTTCTTC.

The chain employs TRBV7-8 and TRBJ2-2, with D unresolved. Germline-derived CDR1 and CDR2 are SGHVS and FQNEAQ. The CDR3 spans 14 residues. The V gene lost 4 bases and the J gene lost 3 bases, with 9 bases spanning the gap. The CDR3 DNA reads as TGTGCCAGCAGCTCCACCCGCGACACCGGGGAGCTGTTTTTT. Its protein is CASSSTRDTGELFF. The complete variable domain, with remaining parts taken from reference TRBV7-8 and TRBJ2-2, reads GAGVSQSPRYKVAKRGQDVALRCDPISGHVSLFWYQQALGQGPEFLTYFQNEAQLDKSGLPSDRFFAERPEGSVSTLKIQRTQQEDSAVYLCASSSTRDTGELFFGEGSRLTVL.

In its sample, this clonotype was seen many times. This rearrangement joins TRBV5-1 to TRBJ2-7; 10 bases align to TRBD1. The CDR3 consists of 15 residues. V gave up 7 bases and J gave up 4 bases; unmatched junction bases: 11. Germline lookup yields CDR1 SGHRS and CDR2 YFSETQ. Here the CDR3 DNA reads TGCGCCAGCGCCCGCTCCGGGACAGGGGAGTACGAGCAGTACTTC. Its translation is CASARSGTGEYEQYF.

This clonotype came up many times. This rearrangement joins TRBV2 to TRBJ2-7; 12 bases are a match to TRBD1. Losses at the gene ends were 9 bases for V and 7 bases for J; bases not matched to a gene: 7. From germline, CDR1 is SNHLY and CDR2 FYNNEI. CDR3 length: 13 residues. CDR3 DNA: TGTGCCAGTTCCGGGACAGGGGGCGGGGAGCAGTACTTC. Encoded protein: CASSGTGGGEQYF. Using reference TRBV2 and TRBJ2-7 for the parts outside the CDR3, the full variable domain is EPEVTQTPSHQVTQMGQEVILRCVPISNHLYFYWYRQILGQKVEFLVSFYNNEISEKSEIFDDQFSVERPDGSNFTLKIRSTKLEDSAMYFCASSGTGGGEQYFGPGTRLTVT.

This clonotype appeared many times. The gene calls are TRBV7-9 and TRBJ2-1; TRBD1 is a possible D gene (6 bases). Looked up from germline, CDR1 is SEHNR and CDR2 is FQNEAQ (reference sequence). V dropped 5 bases and J dropped 15 bases, with 23 bases sitting between them. The CDR3 has 14 residues. The CDR3 nucleotides read TGTGCCAGCAGCCCCCGTAGGACAGACTCAGTGGGGTTCTTC. Its protein is CASSPRRTDSVGFF.

The chain has TRBV28 and TRBJ2-7; D ambiguous. V was shortened by 5 bases and J by 0 bases, with 8 bases between the two germline ends. The CDR3 runs 13 residues. From germline, CDR1 is MDHEN and CDR2 SYDVKM. The CDR3 reads CASSRSGSYEQYV. CDR3 nucleotides: TGTGCCAGCAGTAGATCCGGCTCCTACGAGCAGTACGTC.

The chain links TRBV6-6 to TRBJ2-2; D not certain. CDR1 is MNHNY and CDR2 is SVGAGI in the germline V gene (reference sequence). There are 15 residues in the CDR3. Trimming left V 2 bases short and J 0 bases short, with 7 bases between. This CDR3 is CASSYVASNTGELFF. CDR3 DNA: TGTGCCAGCAGTTACGTGGCCTCGAACACCGGGGAGCTGTTTTTT.

This clonotype has just a few counts. The V gene is TRBV7-2, the J gene TRBJ1-6, with D unclear. The CDR3 has 16 residues. Germline V gene data show CDR1 as SGHTA and CDR2 as FQGNSA. With 2 bases removed from V and 7 bases from J, the gap between germline ends came to 15 bases. CDR3 DNA sequence: TGTGCCAGCAGCTTATATCCTCCCATCGGCAATTCACCCCTCCACTTT. It is translated as CASSLYPPIGNSPLHF.

The CDR3 nucleotides read TGTGCCAGCAGCCAAGTTGGGCGGGGGGCGTACAATGAGCAGTTCTTC. This gives the protein CASSQVGRGAYNEQFF. This rearrangement joins TRBV3-1 to TRBJ2-1; 8 bases agree with TRBD2. The CDR3 sequence is 16 residues long. Germline V CDR1 and CDR2: LGHDT, YNNKEL (reference sequence). V was pared by 1 base and J by 4 bases, with 6 bases of the junction left unmatched.

J is TRBJ1-1 and V is TRBV5-4; a possible D gene is TRBD1 (5 bases). Germline CDR1 and CDR2: SGHNT and YYREEE (reference sequence). The CDR3 sequence is 14 residues long. V lost 5 bases and J 5 bases, leaving 16 bases between the germline ends. CDR3 coding DNA: TGTGCCAGCAGGGCAAGTGGGGGGAGAACTGAAGCTTTCTTT. Encoded protein: CASRASGGRTEAFF.

The chain links TRBV19 to TRBJ2-2; 7 bases align to TRBD1. The CDR3 runs to 18 residues. V lost 2 bases to trimming and J lost 0 bases; unmatched junction nucleotides: 9. Germline values: CDR1 LNHDA, CDR2 SQIVND (reference sequence). The DNA for the CDR3 is TGTGCCAGTAGTATAATCATCGGACAGGCGGCGAACACCGGGGAGCTGTTTTTT. Translated: CASSIIIGQAANTGELFF.

Comments on this clonotype: The junction shows a germline mismatch at one end, possibly a read error. The gene calls are TRBV23-1 and TRBJ2-7; D is unclear. TRBV23-1 is known as an ORF, though its function is uncertain. The CDR3 sequence is 12 residues long. CDR3 sequence reads: CASSQLSMERDF. The DNA of the CDR3 is TGCGCCAGCAGTCAATTGTCCATGGAAAGGGACTTC.

V gene TRBV5-1 combines with J gene TRBJ2-7, with D perhaps TRBD1 (6 bases). Germline CDR1 SGHRS, CDR2 YFSETQ. The CDR3 is 14 amino acids. With 0 bases removed from V and 3 bases from J, the gap between germline ends came to 10 bases. CDR3 bases: TGCGCCAGCAGCTTGGATGGACAGTACTACGAGCAGTACTTC. It specifies CASSLDGQYYEQYF. The full variable domain, in which reference TRBV5-1 and TRBJ2-7 provide the parts outside the CDR3, is KAGVTQTPRYLIKTRGQQVTLSCSPISGHRSVSWYQQTPGQGLQFLFEYFSETQRNKGNFPGRFSGRQFSNSRSEMNVSTLELGDSALYLCASSLDGQYYEQYFGPGTRLTVT.

This clonotype was seen repeatedly, ten times or more. This chain uses TRBV18 with TRBJ2-5, with TRBD2 matching 10 bases. The CDR3 covers 20 residues. J lost 1 base, V lost 3 bases, and 17 bases had no gene match. The germline V gene encodes CDR1 KGHSH and CDR2 LQKENI. CDR3 coding DNA: TGTGCCAGCTCACCCCTCTATCGGAGACGTAGCGGGGGGTCCCAAGAGACCCAGTACTTC. It encodes CASSPLYRRRSGGSQETQYF.

J is TRBJ1-1 and V is TRBV6-1; 9 nucleotides agree with TRBD1. Germline assignment: CDR1 MNHNS and CDR2 SASEGT. The CDR3 runs to 14 residues. The V gene end was trimmed by 6 bases and the J gene end by 1 base; junction bases not matched to a gene: 3. The CDR3 spells CASRQDRGNTEAFF. DNA for the CDR3: TGTGCCAGCAGGCAGGACAGGGGGAACACTGAAGCTTTCTTT.

This clonotype showed up just a few times. This chain connects TRBV29-1 to TRBJ1-1; no clear D. With 4 bases removed from V and 0 bases from J, the gap between germline ends came to 9 bases. Germline loops: CDR1 SQVTM, CDR2 ANQGSEA. The CDR3 has 13 residues. CDR3 bases: TGCAGCGTTGGAGGCAGTGTGAACACTGAAGCTTTCTTT. Protein: CSVGGSVNTEAFF.

This clonotype is judged medium-sized (0.01 to 0.1%). This chain links TRBV4-3 with TRBJ2-1; 12 bases line up with TRBD2. Germline V gene data show CDR1 as LGHNA and CDR2 as YSLEER. The trim removed 0 bases at V and 4 bases at J, leaving 1 base unmatched. The CDR3 has 16 amino acids. In nucleotides, the CDR3 is TGCGCCAGCAGCCAAGAAACTAGCGGGGGGTACAATGAGCAGTTCTTC. Its translation: CASSQETSGGYNEQFF.

The chain employs TRBV9 and TRBJ2-5, with D unclear. V was trimmed by 0 bases and J by 5 bases, leaving 8 bases between them. Germline assignment: CDR1 SGDLS and CDR2 YYNGEE. The CDR3 contains 13 residues. This chain's CDR3 is CASSVEARETQYF. The CDR3 nucleotides read TGTGCCAGCAGCGTAGAGGCCCGGGAGACCCAGTACTTC.

The chain links TRBV7-2 to TRBJ1-2; TRBD1 agrees at 8 bases. This CDR3 has 16 residues. The ends lost 6 bases at V and 0 bases at J; junction bases unmatched: 9. Germline CDR1 and CDR2: SGHTA and FQGNSA. For the CDR3, the DNA is TGTGCCAGCAGTCGTCCCGGGACAGGAGCTAACTATGGCTACACCTTC. It codes for CASSRPGTGANYGYTF.

This clonotype was counted a few times. The J gene is TRBJ2-7, the V gene TRBV7-2; D not resolved. Germline assignment: CDR1 SGHTA and CDR2 FQGNSA. Trimming cost V 3 bases and J 6 bases, with 9 bases left between them. The CDR3 length is 12 residues. The DNA for the CDR3 is TGTGCCAGCAGCTTCTCCAGAGCCGAGCAGTACTTC. Translating it yields CASSFSRAEQYF.

This clonotype was seen a few times. The chain employs TRBV7-2 and TRBJ1-2, with a tentative D call TRBD1 (5 bases). The CDR3 extends over 14 amino acids. Germline CDR1 is SGHTA and CDR2 is FQGNSA. V shed 5 bases and J shed 8 bases, with 18 bases lying between them. CDR3 coding DNA: TGTGCCAGCAGCGCCGGGGGAAGCTTCTGGGGCTACACCTTC. Translation: CASSAGGSFWGYTF.

This clonotype was recorded a few times. The chain recombines TRBV6-5 with TRBJ1-2; 9 positions agree with TRBD1. The CDR3 spans 17 residues. Germline V gene data show CDR1 as MNHEY and CDR2 as SVGAGI. V lost 7 bases to trimming and J lost 0 bases; unmatched junction nucleotides: 12. The CDR3 DNA follows: TGTGCCAGCAAAGGGACCGGGACAGGGAGAGCTAACTATGGCTACACCTTC. Its translation is CASKGTGTGRANYGYTF.

This clonotype was detected a few times. The V gene is TRBV7-9, the J gene TRBJ2-2; no definite D call. This CDR3 has 16 residues. Germline-derived CDR1 and CDR2 are SEHNR and FQNEAQ (reference sequence). Trimming shortened V by 3 bases and J by 5 bases, and 16 bases separated the two germline ends. The CDR3 DNA reads TGTGCCAGCAGCTTGGGCCGGTACAGTCGGACCGGGGAGCTGTTTTTT. It yields the protein CASSLGRYSRTGELFF.

This clonotype was picked up a small number of times. The chain employs TRBV12-5 and TRBJ2-7; D gene uncertain. Germline V gene lookup returns CDR1 LGHNT and CDR2 FRNRAP. The CDR3 has 11 amino acids. V was shortened by 7 bases and J by 6 bases, with 10 bases between the two germline ends. Written as DNA, the CDR3 is TGTGCTAGTGCCCTATGGCGCGAGCAGTACTTC. Protein: CASALWREQYF.

This clonotype was counted only a few times. This sequence joins TRBV27 and TRBJ1-6; possible D gene TRBD1, 6 bases. V dropped 5 bases and J dropped 8 bases, with 13 bases sitting between them. CDR1 is MNHEY, CDR2 SMNVEV, per germline (reference sequence). This CDR3 comprises 14 residues. The CDR3 region is CASSILDSHSPLHF. The CDR3 region has the DNA TGTGCCAGCAGTATCTTGGACAGCCATTCACCCCTCCACTTT.